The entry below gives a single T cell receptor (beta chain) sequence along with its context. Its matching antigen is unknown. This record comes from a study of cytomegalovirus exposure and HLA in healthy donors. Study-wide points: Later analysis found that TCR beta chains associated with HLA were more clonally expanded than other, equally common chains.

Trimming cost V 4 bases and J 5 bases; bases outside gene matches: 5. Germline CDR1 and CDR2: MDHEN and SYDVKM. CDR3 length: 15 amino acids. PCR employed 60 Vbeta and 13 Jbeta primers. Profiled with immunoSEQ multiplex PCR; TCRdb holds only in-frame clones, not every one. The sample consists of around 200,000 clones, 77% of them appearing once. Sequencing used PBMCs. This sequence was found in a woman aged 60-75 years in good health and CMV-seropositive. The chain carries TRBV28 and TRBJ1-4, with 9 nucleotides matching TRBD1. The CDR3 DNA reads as TGTGCCAGCAGTTCAACCGGGACAGGGAATGAAAAACTGTTTTTT. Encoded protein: CASSSTGTGNEKLFF.